Listed below are T cell receptor beta chains from one sample, sequenced in a study of blood T cell repertoires in COVID-19. Here immunoSEQ multiplex PCR was the method, and the copy in TCRdb shows in-frame clones only, minus some. The sample records 100,000 to 150,000 clones, 84% being singletons. Sequenced: peripheral blood. The receptors originated from a man between 60 and 75 years old with acute or convalescent COVID-19. CDR3s include the opening cysteine and the closing phenylalanine or tryptophan. The D gene is left open where the match is weak.

cdr3_aa	cdr3_nt	d_call	v_call	j_call	cdr3_length
CASSLGLAGGPRETQYF	TGCGCCAGCAGCCTAGGACTAGCGGGGGGGCCACGAGAGACCCAGTACTTC	TRBD2	TRBV5-1	TRBJ2-5	17
CASSLSQQPQHF	TGTGCCAGCAGTTTATCACAGCAGCCCCAGCATTTT	.	TRBV28	TRBJ1-5	12
CASSRGRGELWRANVLTF	TGTGCCAGCAGCCGAGGGCGGGGGGAGCTCTGGAGGGCCAACGTCCTGACTTTC	TRBD2	TRBV5-8	TRBJ2-6	18
CASRYRTGDEKLFF	TGTGCCAGCCGGTATAGGACAGGGGACGAAAAACTGTTTTTT	TRBD1	TRBV2	TRBJ1-4	14
CASSIPVGGVQETQYF	TGTGCCAGCAGCATCCCTGTCGGGGGGGTTCAAGAGACCCAGTACTTC	TRBD2	TRBV9	TRBJ2-5	16
CASSMEGSRTDTQYF	TGTGCCAGTAGTATGGAGGGGTCGAGGACAGATACGCAGTATTTT	.	TRBV19	TRBJ2-3	15
CASSRGSYEQYF	TGTGCCAGCAGCAGGGGGTCCTACGAGCAGTACTTC	TRBD1	TRBV27	TRBJ2-7	12
CASLTPGAAGEKLFF	TGTGCCAGTCTTACACCAGGGGCCGCGGGTGAAAAACTGTTTTTT	.	TRBV19	TRBJ1-4	15
CASSLEGGDNEQFF	TGTGCCAGCAGCTTGGAGGGAGGGGACAATGAGCAGTTCTTC	TRBD2	TRBV5-6	TRBJ2-1	14
CASSLDKGYGYTF	TGTGCCAGCAGCCTGGACAAGGGTTATGGCTACACCTTC	.	TRBV7-9	TRBJ1-2	13
CASSSRTSGGENEQFF	TGTGCCAGCAGCTCCCGAACTAGCGGGGGTGAAAATGAGCAGTTCTTC	TRBD2	TRBV7-8	TRBJ2-1	16
CASSFPVTGPYEQYF	TGTGCCAGCAGTTTCCCCGTTACAGGGCCCTACGAGCAGTACTTC	.	TRBV6-5	TRBJ2-7	15
CSVEKQFQENEQFF	TGCAGCGTTGAAAAACAGTTCCAGGAAAATGAGCAGTTCTTC	.	TRBV29-1	TRBJ2-1	14
CASRILHTGMGQPQHF	TGTGCCAGTAGGATCCTACATACAGGGATGGGTCAGCCCCAGCATTTT	.	TRBV19	TRBJ1-5	16
CASSPTGGTLIF	TGTGCCAGCTCACCCACCGGCGGAACACTAATCTTT	.	TRBV18	TRBJ1-6	12
CASSQDPGQKIYEQYF	TGTGCCAGCAGCCAAGACCCGGGACAGAAAATTTACGAGCAGTACTTC	TRBD1	TRBV14	TRBJ2-7	16
CASKLFAGSDSYEQYF	TGTGCCAGCAAACTCTTTGCGGGGTCAGACTCCTACGAGCAGTACTTC	.	TRBV28	TRBJ2-7	16
CASRRLTGITEAFF	TGTGCCAGCAGGAGGTTGACAGGGATCACTGAAGCTTTCTTT	TRBD1	TRBV27	TRBJ1-1	14
CASSLASGGRGPTEAFF	TGCGCCAGCAGCTTGGCCTCAGGAGGCAGGGGGCCCACTGAAGCTTTCTTT	TRBD1	TRBV5-1	TRBJ1-1	17
CASSLAGGRETQYF	TGTGCCAGCAGCCTAGCGGGAGGGAGGGAGACCCAGTACTTC	TRBD2	TRBV6-5	TRBJ2-5	14
CASSTTRGGHEQYF	TGTGCCAGCAGCACTACCAGGGGTGGCCACGAGCAGTACTTC	.	TRBV5-4	TRBJ2-7	14
CASSRTAQISGNTIYF	TGTGCCAGCAGCAGGACAGCGCAGATCTCTGGAAACACCATATATTTT	.	TRBV7-8	TRBJ1-3	16
CASSPGLTLGTYETQYF	TGCGCCAGCAGCCCGGGACTGACCCTCGGGACCTACGAGACCCAGTACTTC	.	TRBV5-1	TRBJ2-5	17
CASSQGRASGYEQYF	TGTGCCAGCAGCCAAGGAAGGGCTAGCGGGTACGAGCAGTACTTC	TRBD2	TRBV3-1/TRBV3-2	TRBJ2-7	15